This TCR beta chain was obtained from a study of memory B cells and T cells in multiple sclerosis. General study findings and limits: Shared clonotype counts depended on differing compartment clone-set sizes and were normalized.

Points on this clone: Antigen: not known.

After stimulus-free culture, autoproliferating CFSE-dim and non-proliferating CFSE-high T cells were sequenced separately. Cultures began with about 4.6x10^7 CFSE-labeled PBMCs, unstimulated for 7 to 8 days, with replicate wells pooled. Without exogenous stimuli, approximately 0.46 uM CFSE-labeled PBMCs were cultured serum-free. Trimming took 3 bases from V and 1 from J, leaving 12 bases between them. The V gene's germline CDR1 is MDHEN and CDR2 SYDVKM. This CDR3 is built from 15 residues. The protocol was immunoSEQ multiplex PCR, while the TCRdb copy is restricted to in-frame clones and leaves out a portion. The sample includes 35,000 to 55,000 clones, roughly four fifths of them seen just once.

This TCR came from a human donor with multiple sclerosis. The chain carries TRBV28 and TRBJ1-2, with D possibly being TRBD1 (6 bases). The sample was PBMCs from blood kept in culture. Here the CDR3 DNA reads TGTGCCAGCAGTTTGACAGGATACCTTAACTATGGCTACACCTTC. Its translation is CASSLTGYLNYGYTF.